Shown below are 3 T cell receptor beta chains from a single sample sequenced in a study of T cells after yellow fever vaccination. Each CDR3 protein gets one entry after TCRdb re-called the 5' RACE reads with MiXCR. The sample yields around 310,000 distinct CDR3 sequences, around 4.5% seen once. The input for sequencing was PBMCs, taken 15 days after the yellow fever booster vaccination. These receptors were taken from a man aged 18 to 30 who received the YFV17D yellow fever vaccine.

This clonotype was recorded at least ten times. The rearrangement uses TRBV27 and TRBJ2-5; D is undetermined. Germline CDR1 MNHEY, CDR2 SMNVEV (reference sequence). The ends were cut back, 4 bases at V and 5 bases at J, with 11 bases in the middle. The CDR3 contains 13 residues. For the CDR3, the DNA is TGTGCCAGCAGTTCGCGTACTCGCGAGACCCAGTACTTC. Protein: CASSSRTRETQYF.

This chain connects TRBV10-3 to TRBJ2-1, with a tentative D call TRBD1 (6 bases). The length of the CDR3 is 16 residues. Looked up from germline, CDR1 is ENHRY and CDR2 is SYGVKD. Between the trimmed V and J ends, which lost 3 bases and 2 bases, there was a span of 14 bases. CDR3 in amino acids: CAISEYRESPYNEQFF. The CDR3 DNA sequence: TGTGCCATCAGTGAATACAGGGAATCCCCCTACAATGAGCAGTTCTTC.

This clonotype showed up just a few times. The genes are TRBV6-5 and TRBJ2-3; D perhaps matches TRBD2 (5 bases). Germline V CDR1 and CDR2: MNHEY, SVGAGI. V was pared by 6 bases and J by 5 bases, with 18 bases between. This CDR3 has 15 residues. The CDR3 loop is CASSRTPGYIDTQYF. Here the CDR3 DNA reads TGTGCCAGCAGCCGAACACCGGGATACATAGATACGCAGTATTTT.